One T cell receptor beta chain is described in this entry. Its antigen remains unidentified. The data are from a study of OX40 agonist ivuxolimab in advanced cancers. Across the study: Every 2 weeks, patients got intravenous ivuxolimab at one of six dose levels (0.01-10 mg/kg). General study points: People who partly responded at 0.1-3.0 mg/kg had some of the least clonal expansion seen. No determination was made of the antigen specificity of the expanded peripheral T cells. Relative to CD4+, CD8+ T cells held more expanded clones on average.

J gave up 5 bases and V 1 base, and 4 bases lay outside the gene matches. This CDR3 is built from 14 residues. CDR1 SGHNT and CDR2 YYREEE come from the germline V gene (reference sequence). Generated by immunoSEQ multiplex PCR, the TCRdb table keeps only in-frame clones and is missing some. Of about 64,000 clones detected, 80% to 95% appear once; the ten largest clones hold around 0.4%. The starting material was CD4+ or CD8+ T cells sorted from blood, obtained in a trial of the OX40 agonist ivuxolimab. The rearrangement uses TRBV5-4 and TRBJ1-1; 8 bases map to TRBD1. The sequence was obtained from an adult with an advanced solid tumor such as melanoma, head and neck, liver or kidney cancer. The CDR3 DNA reads as TGTGCCAGCAGCTTGCAGGGGGCGCGGACTGAAGCTTTCTTT. Translating gives CASSLQGARTEAFF.